This is a list of T cell receptor beta chains from one sample in a study of blood T cell repertoires in COVID-19. Sequencing was performed with immunoSEQ multiplex PCR; in TCRdb, only in-frame clones are kept and a portion is missing. The table lists about 150,000 clones, about 85% of them singletons. The sequenced sample was peripheral blood. The receptor set was obtained from a man aged 60-69 years with COVID-19, enrolled during active disease. CDR3s leave out the opening cysteine and the closing phenylalanine or tryptophan. The order of the fields is V gene, CDR3 protein.

TRBV7-2	ASSPGTGSTPLH
TRBV19	ASRLGQLSNTGELF
TRBV13	ASSLVASYNEQF
TRBV7-3	ASSPPGGTQY
TRBV24-1	ATSDLDGAGGDYEQF
TRBV6-2/TRBV6-3	ASSPGQGQVQPQH
TRBV27	ASSVWTAFGNSPLH
TRBV4-3	ASSLSTGDREPQH
TRBV7-8	ASSFPDRGATNEKLF
TRBV4-2	ASSQVLEGALAF
TRBV27	ASSLSLRQANSPLH
TRBV6-2/TRBV6-3	ASSYLTSGRSTDTQY
TRBV11-2	ASSFLSVQY
TRBV6-5	ASRQIQGDQPQH
TRBV5-1	ASSTGQGGVQY
TRBV10-2	ASSESTGGRTEAF
TRBV7-9	ASSRLVDTEAF
TRBV23-1	ASSQSASRGGHTEAF
TRBV5-8	ASSLATGTASGANVLT
TRBV29-1	SVGGPRTEAF
TRBV18	ASSPIRDSRNQPQH
TRBV28	ASSLQGASGNTIY
TRBV9	ASSVQGEVTQY
TRBV9	ASSVGPSGEAF
TRBV7-2	ASSMDRGRTEAF
TRBV12-3/TRBV12-4	ASRAGRYTEAF
TRBV7-2	ASSWGLAGLNEQY